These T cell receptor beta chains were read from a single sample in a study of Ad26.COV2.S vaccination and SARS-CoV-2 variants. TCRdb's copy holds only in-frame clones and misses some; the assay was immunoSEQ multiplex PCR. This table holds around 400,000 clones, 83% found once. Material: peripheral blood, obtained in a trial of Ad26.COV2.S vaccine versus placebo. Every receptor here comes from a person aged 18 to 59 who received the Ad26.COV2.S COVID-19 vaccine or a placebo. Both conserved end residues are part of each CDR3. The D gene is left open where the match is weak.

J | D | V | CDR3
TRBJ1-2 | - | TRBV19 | CASNQGNGYTF
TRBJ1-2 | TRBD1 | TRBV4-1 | CASSLFRDRDGYTF
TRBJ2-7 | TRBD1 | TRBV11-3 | CASSYGGTGSYEQYF
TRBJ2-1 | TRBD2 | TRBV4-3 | CASSQKGGLAGGNEQFF
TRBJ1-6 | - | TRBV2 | CASSRSGNNSPLHF
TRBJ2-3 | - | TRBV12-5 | CASGSLAGADTQYF
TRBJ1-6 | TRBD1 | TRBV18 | CASSRETGDSPLHF
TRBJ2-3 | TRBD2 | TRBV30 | CAWSGELAGGSRGTQYF
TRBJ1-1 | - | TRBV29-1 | CSVTVMNTEAFF
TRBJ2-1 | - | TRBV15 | CATSRGQGRFHNEQFF
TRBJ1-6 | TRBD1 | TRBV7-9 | CASSWDRNNSPLHF
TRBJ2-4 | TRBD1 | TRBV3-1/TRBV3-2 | CASSLTFTGAAYF
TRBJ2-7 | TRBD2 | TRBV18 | CASSPSGGVSYEQYF
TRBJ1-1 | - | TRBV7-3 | CASMGRSNTEAFF
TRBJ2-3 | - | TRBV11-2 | CASSLVPRGDTQYF
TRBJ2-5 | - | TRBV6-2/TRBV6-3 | CASTPGGGSRETQYF
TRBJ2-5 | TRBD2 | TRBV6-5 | CASSLPSGDQETQYF
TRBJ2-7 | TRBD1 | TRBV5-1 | CASSLAGGGDRAPYEQYF
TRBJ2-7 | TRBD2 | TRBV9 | CASSGGAGSGGLWEQYF
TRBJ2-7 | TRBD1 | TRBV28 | CASGGQGWREQYF
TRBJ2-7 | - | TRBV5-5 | CASSSQAGYRGGQYEQYF
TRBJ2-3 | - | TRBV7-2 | CASSNRITDTQYF
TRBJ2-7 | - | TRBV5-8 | CASSFAGEQYF
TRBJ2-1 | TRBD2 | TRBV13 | CASSLAGGSYNEQFF
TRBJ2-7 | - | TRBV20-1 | CSASQVGEAYEQYF
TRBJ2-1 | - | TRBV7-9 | CASSADSTLGEFF
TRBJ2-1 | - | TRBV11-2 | CASSLGGWEQFF
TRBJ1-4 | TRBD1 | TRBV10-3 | CAIGQGYEKLFF
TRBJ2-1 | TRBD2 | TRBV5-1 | CASSLEGLVHEQFF
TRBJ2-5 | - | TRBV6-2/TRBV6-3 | CASSYAYGETQYF
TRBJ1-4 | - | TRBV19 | CASSLRVDEKLFF
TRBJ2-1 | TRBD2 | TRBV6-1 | CASSETIAGANYNEQFF
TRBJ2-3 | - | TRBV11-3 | CASSLDVRGRDTQYF
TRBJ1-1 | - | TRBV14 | CASSQGVGWGYTEAFF
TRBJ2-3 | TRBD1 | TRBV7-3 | CASSLRGPDTDTQYF
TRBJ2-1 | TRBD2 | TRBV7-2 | CASSLAARAGGRFF
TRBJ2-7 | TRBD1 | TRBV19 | CASSFGTGAYEQYF
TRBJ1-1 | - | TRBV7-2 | CASRPALNTEAFF
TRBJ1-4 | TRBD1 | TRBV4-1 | CAKPGTGDEKLFF
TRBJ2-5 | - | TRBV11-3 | CASSPRTEKETQYF
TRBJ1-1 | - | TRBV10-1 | CASSEELTGNTEAFF
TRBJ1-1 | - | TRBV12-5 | CASGTDGGTEAFF
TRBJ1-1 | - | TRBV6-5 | CASSSHWGTEAFF
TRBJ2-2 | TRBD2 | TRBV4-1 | CASSPLPAGGTGELFF
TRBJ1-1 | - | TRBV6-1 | CASSEARRRTNTEAFF
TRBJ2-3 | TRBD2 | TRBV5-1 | CASSFGGVGTDTQYF
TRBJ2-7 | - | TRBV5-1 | CASSQNTGEVGEQYF
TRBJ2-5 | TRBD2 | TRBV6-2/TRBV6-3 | CASSQGLAGPETQYF
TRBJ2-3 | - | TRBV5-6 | CASSVRVKASTDTQYF
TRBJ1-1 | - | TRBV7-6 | CASSRTGNTEAFF
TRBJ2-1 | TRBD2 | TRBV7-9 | CASSLGVGPSGGNEQFF
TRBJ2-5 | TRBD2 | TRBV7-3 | CASSLQGLAGETQYF